This TCR beta chain stems from a study of control samples from healthy donors and cancer patients (dated by TCRdb to the early 2020s). Library generation was performed with the immunoSEQ multiplex PCR assay. TCRdb stores this immuneACCESS table with in-frame sequences only. Part of the clones is absent; in the studies checked, under half of the shortfall reflects unresolved V genes, and no reason is known for the rest. The sample table lists around 83,000 clones, 93% of them with a count of one. In total, the top ten clones hold roughly 1.3% of the sample. The germline V gene yields SGDLS for CDR1 and YYNGEE for CDR2. The V end loses 0 bases and the J end loses 5 bases, and a stretch of 11 bases separates them. From the cysteine up to the phenylalanine, the CDR3 has a length of 14 residues. The DNA shown is the 42-base CDR3, in frame from base 1. In the case of this clone: Its antigen target is currently unknown. Per-base quality was not reported, and no clone a single base away is much larger than it.

This sequence was found in a woman between 35 and 50 years old with lung cancer. The V and J genes are TRBV9 and TRBJ2-5, with TRBD1 tentatively as D gene (6 bases match). The material sequenced was PBMCs. The CDR3 region: CASSVEQGVETQYF. The sequenced DNA: TGTGCCAGCAGCGTAGAACAGGGAGTGGAGACCCAGTACTTC.